This T cell receptor beta chain was recorded in a study of Ad26.COV2.S vaccination and SARS-CoV-2 variants. As to treatment: roughly 18 received Ad26.COV2.S at low or high dose, single or two shots; about 5 received placebo; per-sample allocation not given. Sampling took place 63 days after the first vaccine or placebo injection. This clone was recorded a few times. Data came from immunoSEQ multiplex PCR; TCRdb stores just in-frame clones and leaves some out. The sample has about 400,000 clones, approximately 91% seen once. V lost 6 bases, J lost 4 bases, and 8 bases stayed unmatched. The CDR3 is made up of 14 amino acids. From germline, CDR1 is SGHRS and CDR2 YFSETQ.

The input for sequencing was peripheral blood, taken in a trial of Ad26.COV2.S vaccine versus placebo. V usage is TRBV5-1 and J usage is TRBJ2-5; 8 nucleotides match TRBD2. The clonotype comes from a person aged 18-65 years who received the Ad26.COV2.S COVID-19 vaccine or a placebo. The CDR3 protein is CASTAGAVRETQYF. CDR3 DNA sequence: TGCGCCAGCACAGCGGGGGCCGTGAGAGAGACCCAGTACTTC.